The rows below give T cell receptor beta chains drawn from one sample of a study of blood T cell repertoires in COVID-19. Method: immunoSEQ multiplex PCR; TCRdb's copy keeps in-frame clones and lacks some. The sample gives over 250,000 clones, roughly nine tenths of which show up once; about 2.2% is in the top ten. Source material: peripheral blood. The receptors shown here come from a woman aged 25 to 39 with COVID-19, enrolled during active disease. Each CDR3 is given without its conserved first and last residue. Only part of the rows carry a size: once, few, many, or a class if the clone is expanded.

TRBV3-1/TRBV3-2,.,ASSQGGYEQY
TRBV7-8,.,ASSLYYGGSNQPQH
TRBV7-9,.,AIEPRGEQF
TRBV7-9,once,ASSPADRAESNGYT
TRBV7-9,.,ASSFKGVTGNEQF
TRBV19,once,ASSLYNEQF
TRBV30,.,AWSWRGLTVEAF
TRBV28,.,ASSLAGLVYGYT
TRBV19,.,ASRRAGDQPQH
TRBV3-1/TRBV3-2,.,ASSQEQDGGYT
TRBV19,once,ASSLPDRVHEQY
TRBV5-1,.,ASSLAGVFAANTEAF
TRBV28,.,ASGTGGNQPQH
TRBV5-4,.,ASSQKGPITTDTQY
TRBV6-6,.,ASSLGRGGNSNQPQH
TRBV20-1,.,SASDRVNSPLH
TRBV9,.,ASSFSGDNYEQY
TRBV30,.,AWSHPRGEKLF
TRBV2,.,ASSRQGGAF
TRBV12-3/TRBV12-4,.,ASTWGGYNEQF
TRBV3-1/TRBV3-2,.,ASSQEGGPKNTEAF
TRBV2,.,ASRNILLAGGPSTDTQY
TRBV25-1,.,ASTTGWTEAF